A selection of T cell receptor beta chains follows, all from one sample in a study of T-cell reconstitution after alpha-beta-depleted transplantation in children. One entry per CDR3 protein results from TCRdb running MiXCR on the PCR reads. The profile covers about 980,000 distinct CDR3 sequences, with roughly 29% appearing a single time and roughly 30% taken by the ten largest. Sequenced here: PBMCs, mostly from graft donor cells, sampled 360 days after TCRalphabeta/CD19-depleted stem cell transplant. Receptors were obtained from a boy in the first two years of life who had a stem cell transplant for SCID, so the T cells may come from the graft donor. The CDR3 runs from the conserved cysteine through the conserved F or W. Fields, in order: CDR3 length, J gene, V gene, CDR3 protein.

15 | TRBJ1-1 | TRBV27 | CASSILGASDTEAFF
15 | TRBJ2-1 | TRBV12-3/TRBV12-4 | CASRLGRGPYNEQFF
12 | TRBJ1-2 | TRBV3-1 | CASSPRGSGYTF
16 | TRBJ2-2 | TRBV7-9 | CASSLDPGGNTGELFF
14 | TRBJ2-7 | TRBV4-1 | CASSQDYGYYEQYF
15 | TRBJ2-1 | TRBV10-2 | CASRIGGPRDNEQFF
15 | TRBJ2-7 | TRBV15 | CATSRDPDSYYEQYF
17 | TRBJ2-1 | TRBV5-1 | CASSLAFPIHSYNEQFF
17 | TRBJ2-1 | TRBV4-1 | CASSPGPAGTLTNEQFF
16 | TRBJ2-5 | TRBV14 | CASRTNTGARRETQYF
13 | TRBJ2-1 | TRBV20-1 | CSVRVKMRDEQFF
14 | TRBJ2-5 | TRBV6-2/TRBV6-3 | CASSYLTGKETQYF
13 | TRBJ2-2 | TRBV5-6 | CASSGVITGELFF
15 | TRBJ2-7 | TRBV7-2 | CASSLSAPPSYEQYF
15 | TRBJ1-1 | TRBV6-5 | CASSYGPRGNTEAFF
14 | TRBJ2-3 | TRBV20-1 | CSAPSGGSTDTQYF
16 | TRBJ1-5 | TRBV27 | CASRKGGRYGNQPQHF
18 | TRBJ2-5 | TRBV29-1 | CSVAPRKTGAQSGETQYF
16 | TRBJ2-5 | TRBV5-1 | CASSLEGLASVETQYF
15 | TRBJ2-7 | TRBV5-1 | CASSLGAKNPYEQYF
13 | TRBJ1-2 | TRBV12-3/TRBV12-4 | CASSVQGADGYTF
17 | TRBJ2-7 | TRBV2 | CASSVGGLTGKAYEQYF
15 | TRBJ2-1 | TRBV7-7 | CASSPRGLPEDEQFF
15 | TRBJ1-1 | TRBV9 | CASSVALTGSTEAFF
15 | TRBJ2-3 | TRBV15 | CATSRVLAGGHTQYF
17 | TRBJ2-3 | TRBV5-6 | CASSSGQNIPRTDTQYF
16 | TRBJ2-3 | TRBV15 | CATSRDPGGSSDTQYF
15 | TRBJ1-1 | TRBV5-1 | CASSSGDNFGTEAFF
14 | TRBJ2-3 | TRBV2 | CASSEPLSTDTQYF
15 | TRBJ2-1 | TRBV24-1 | CATSDWTARGNEQFF
14 | TRBJ2-1 | TRBV14 | CASSEDIGPNEQFF
17 | TRBJ2-1 | TRBV12-3/TRBV12-4 | CASSLWQGMGSYNEQFF
15 | TRBJ1-5 | TRBV5-1 | CASSSTGAVNQPQHF
14 | TRBJ2-3 | TRBV5-1 | CASSDRVRTDTQYF
18 | TRBJ2-1 | TRBV12-3/TRBV12-4 | CASSFRPGTSGGAGEQFF
13 | TRBJ1-2 | TRBV11-2 | CASSREETYGYTF
14 | TRBJ2-1 | TRBV11-2 | CASSFRYPYNEQFF
15 | TRBJ2-1 | TRBV24-1 | CATSFQGGPYNEQFF
13 | TRBJ2-7 | TRBV10-3 | CAIREGLAYEQYF
15 | TRBJ1-3 | TRBV20-1 | CSARYAGGYGNTIYF
15 | TRBJ2-3 | TRBV12-3/TRBV12-4 | CASSQDAKATDTQYF
16 | TRBJ2-1 | TRBV4-2 | CASSQEPSTSGIEQFF
15 | TRBJ2-7 | TRBV6-5 | CASSYGPLSSYEQYF
12 | TRBJ2-3 | TRBV3-1 | CASSQALNTQYF
12 | TRBJ2-7 | TRBV10-1 | CASSGVGQGQYF
18 | TRBJ1-1 | TRBV5-1 | CASSMGLYGQGMNTEAFF
14 | TRBJ1-1 | TRBV9 | CASSSPGLGTEAFF
15 | TRBJ2-1 | TRBV28 | CASSLLAGGRGEQFF
13 | TRBJ1-1 | TRBV11-2 | CASTRTANTEAFF
17 | TRBJ2-3 | TRBV15 | CATSRGEGTAYTDTQYF
21 | TRBJ2-1 | TRBV11-1 | CASSVITGLAGGDSSYNEQFF
15 | TRBJ1-5 | TRBV6-5 | CASSYSGALNQPQHF
15 | TRBJ2-5 | TRBV7-2 | CASSSNPGDQETQYF
15 | TRBJ2-2 | TRBV12-3/TRBV12-4 | CASSLTLPRTGELFF
15 | TRBJ1-4 | TRBV5-1 | CASSLDGKGNEKLFF